The source of this TCR beta chain is a study of Ad26.COV2.S vaccination and SARS-CoV-2 variants. Overall study context: The authors gave Ad26.COV2.S intramuscularly, either once or twice 56 days apart. Overall study results and limits: The study found similar non-spike TCR breadth in vaccine and placebo recipients.

Produced via immunoSEQ multiplex PCR; TCRdb's table is partial and in-frame only. This table holds under 600,000 clones, around 89% found once. CDR1 and CDR2 from the germline V gene are SGHDN and FVKESK. The trim removed 4 bases at V and 0 bases at J, leaving 15 bases unmatched. This CDR3 spans 22 amino acids. As to this clone: The antigen is not known.

Treatment indicated: roughly 19 received Ad26.COV2.S at low or high dose, single or two shots; several received placebo; per-sample allocation not given. Samples came from day 63 after the first vaccine or placebo injection. The J gene is TRBJ2-1, the V gene TRBV14; 16 nucleotides align to TRBD2. The receptor was isolated from a person between 18 and 65 years old who received the Ad26.COV2.S COVID-19 vaccine or a placebo. This specimen consisted of peripheral blood, obtained in a trial of Ad26.COV2.S vaccine versus placebo. The CDR3 DNA is TGTGCCAGCAGCCCTCGGGGACTAGCGGGAGGGTCTTACTCGAGCTCCTACAATGAGCAGTTCTTC. It encodes CASSPRGLAGGSYSSSYNEQFF.